The 13 T cell receptor beta chains reported below all come from one sample, sequenced in a study of blood T cells in healthy people across ages (dated by TCRdb to the mid-2010s). Libraries were prepared through 5' RACE. Reads for this sample came from an Illumina HiSeq 2500. A second PCR of about 7 to 12 cycles was run with a J-beta primer mix and a sample-barcoded 5' primer. TCRdb reran the public reads through fastp at Q25 and MiXCR, keeping productive beta chains. Rows merge per CDR3 protein into single entries with the most common DNA and genes. Across this sample there are about 1 million distinct CDR3 sequences, with 45% seen only once. Over 15% of the sample belongs to the ten largest clones. Sequenced input: blood. Source of these receptors: an older woman in good health.

V usage is TRBV18 and J usage is TRBJ2-5, with 7 bases aligning to TRBD2. The V and J ends lost 0 bases and 9 bases, in that order; junction bases with no gene match: 13. The CDR3 covers 16 residues. Germline-derived CDR1 and CDR2 are KGHSH and LQKENI. CDR3 in amino acids: CASSPPASGGREAQYF. Written as DNA, the CDR3 is TGTGCCAGCTCACCACCGGCTAGCGGAGGCCGTGAGGCCCAGTACTTC.

There are a few counts of this clonotype. The chain joins TRBV6-1 to TRBJ2-3; 10 bases agree with TRBD2. J lost 0 bases, V lost 2 bases, and 5 bases had no gene match. Germline-derived CDR1 and CDR2 are MNHNS and SASEGT. The CDR3 extends over 17 amino acids. CDR3 in amino acids: CASSEWVTSGSTDTQYF. CDR3 sequence (DNA): TGTGCCAGCAGTGAATGGGTGACTAGCGGGAGCACAGATACGCAGTATTTT.

The J gene is TRBJ2-1, the V gene TRBV2; maybe TRBD2 (7 bases). CDR1 and CDR2 from the germline V gene are SNHLY and FYNNEI. V lost 4 bases to trimming and J lost 11 bases, with 15 bases between them. The CDR3 has 13 residues. The CDR3 sequence: CASSGGGGAKQFF. CDR3 nucleotide sequence: TGTGCCAGCAGTGGAGGGGGGGGGGCAAAGCAGTTCTTC.

This clonotype was seen a handful of times. V is TRBV6-6 and J is TRBJ2-5, with 7 bases aligning to TRBD2. Losses at the gene ends were 2 bases for V and 1 base for J; bases not matched to a gene: 7. The CDR3 has 16 amino acids. CDR1 MNHNY and CDR2 SVGAGI come from the germline V gene (reference sequence). CDR3 region: CASSYRPGGGQETQYF. For the CDR3, the DNA is TGTGCCAGCAGTTACCGCCCTGGCGGGGGCCAAGAGACCCAGTACTTC.

The V call is TRBV14, the J call TRBJ1-1; tentatively, D is TRBD1 (5 bases). The CDR3 has 15 amino acids. In germline, CDR1 is SGHDN, CDR2 FVKESK. V lost 2 bases and J 1 base, leaving 11 bases between the germline ends. Here the CDR3 reads CASSQRAGENTEAFF. The CDR3 DNA reads as TGTGCCAGCAGCCAAAGGGCGGGGGAGAACACTGAAGCTTTCTTT.

This clonotype was found a few times. The chain couples TRBV5-1 to TRBJ2-5, with 9 bases lining up with TRBD1. The assigned J gene may be wrong: the sequence end matches TRBJ2-7 better. Germline assignment: CDR1 SGHRS and CDR2 YFSETQ. There are 14 residues in the CDR3. CDR3 loop: CASSSKGQGVEQYF. The CDR3 DNA follows: TGCGCCAGCAGCTCGAAGGGACAGGGTGTCGAGCAGTACTTC.

This clonotype was recorded once. A read error may account for a junction end that differs from germline. The genes are TRBV30 and TRBJ1-2; no clear D. Germline V gene lookup returns CDR1 GTSNPN and CDR2 SVGIG (reference sequence). This CDR3 comprises 13 residues. CDR3 sequence: CAWRGGRPYGHTF. For the CDR3, the DNA is TGTGCCTGGAGAGGCGGGAGACCATATGGCCACACCTTC.

The genes are TRBV28 and TRBJ2-7; 8 bases align to TRBD1. Germline V gene data show CDR1 as MDHEN and CDR2 as SYDVKM. Trimming removed 4 bases from V and 0 bases from J; junction bases left unmatched: 8. The CDR3 consists of 16 residues. CDR3 sequence (DNA): TGTGCCAGCAGTTCGACAGGGGAACCCCGCTCCTACGAGCAGTACTTC. Translation: CASSSTGEPRSYEQYF. Variable domain in full (rest from reference TRBV28 and TRBJ2-7): DVKVTQSSRYLVKRTGEKVFLECVQDMDHENMFWYRQDPGLGLRLIYFSYDVKMKEKGDIPEGYSVSREKKERFSLILESASTNQTSMYLCASSSTGEPRSYEQYFGPGTRLTVT.

With respect to this clonotype: This may arise from a read error, as a much more abundant clone is one base away. The chain uses TRBV6-5 and TRBJ2-4, with a possible D match to TRBD2 (6 bases). CDR1 MNHEY and CDR2 SVGAGI come from the germline V gene. V lost 6 bases to trimming and J lost 15 bases, with 21 bases between them. The CDR3 sequence is 13 residues long. DNA of the CDR3: TGTGCCAGCAGCCCGACTAGTAAAGAGACCCGGTACTTC. It is translated as CASSPTSKETRYF.

This rearrangement joins TRBV5-6 to TRBJ2-5, with D possibly being TRBD1 (5 bases). The CDR3 covers 18 residues. V lost 0 bases and J lost 3, with 21 bases in between. Germline values: CDR1 SGHDT, CDR2 YYEEEE. The CDR3 region is CASSLANWTSDQEETQYF. The CDR3, as DNA: TGTGCCAGCAGCTTGGCCAACTGGACAAGCGATCAGGAAGAGACCCAGTACTTC. The complete variable domain, with remaining parts taken from reference TRBV5-6 and TRBJ2-5, reads DAGVTQSPTHLIKTRGQQVTLRCSPKSGHDTVSWYQQALGQGPQFIFQYYEEEERQRGNFPDRFSGHQFPNYSSELNVNALLLGDSALYLCASSLANWTSDQEETQYFGPGTRLLVL.

J is TRBJ1-2 and V is TRBV29-1; no clear D gene. Germline V gene sequence: CDR1 SQVTM, CDR2 ANQGSEA. This CDR3 is built from 16 residues. Trimming cost V 3 bases and J 5 bases, with 22 bases left between them. This CDR3 is CSVDGAAEGISYGYTF. CDR3 nucleotide sequence: TGCAGCGTTGATGGTGCAGCTGAAGGGATTTCGTATGGCTACACCTTC.

This clonotype occurred many times. The chain couples TRBV7-2 to TRBJ2-1, with D maybe TRBD1 (5 bases). Germline CDR1 SGHTA, CDR2 FQGNSA. The CDR3 is made up of 14 amino acids. V gave up 1 base and J gave up 5 bases, with 9 bases separating them. The CDR3 sequence: CASSLDWTNNEQFF. The CDR3 DNA follows: TGTGCCAGCAGCTTAGATTGGACAAACAATGAGCAGTTCTTC.

This sequence joins TRBV20-1 and TRBJ2-7, with D maybe TRBD1 (6 bases). From germline, CDR1 is DFQATT and CDR2 SNEGSKA (reference sequence). The V gene lost 0 bases and the J gene lost 7 bases, with 19 bases spanning the gap. The CDR3 extends over 15 amino acids. CDR3 DNA: TGCAGTGCTAGAGATCAGGGGCCTAGAGGCAATGAGCAGTACTTC. As protein: CSARDQGPRGNEQYF.